This T cell receptor (beta chain) was identified during a study of blood T cell repertoires in COVID-19. For the study at large: From the United States, Italy and Spain came samples of acute and convalescent COVID-19.

Profiling relied on immunoSEQ multiplex PCR, and the TCRdb table lists in-frame clones only, not all of them. The table lists around 180,000 clones, about nine tenths of them singletons. The V end was cut by 5 bases, the J end by 7 bases, with 12 bases between. Germline CDR1 is LNHDA and CDR2 is SQIVND (reference sequence). There are 13 residues in the CDR3. This clone appeared once. The sequencing input was peripheral blood. The rearrangement uses TRBV19 and TRBJ1-5, with D maybe TRBD1 (5 bases). This receptor was obtained from a man between 60 and 70 years old with acute or convalescent COVID-19. Written as DNA, the CDR3 is TGTGCCAGTAGTTTAAGGCCAGGGCAGCCCCAGCATTTT. It encodes CASSLRPGQPQHF.